This T cell receptor (beta chain) was documented in a study of blood T cell repertoires in COVID-19. At the level of the study: Spain, Italy and the United States supplied samples that represented acute and convalescent COVID-19. The cDNA or gDNA used as material had been derived from T cells, B-cell-depleted T cells, or PBMCs.

There are 15 residues in the CDR3. The germline V gene has CDR1 MGHRA and CDR2 YSYEKL. Trimming took off 1 base at V and 4 bases at J, with 13 bases between the two ends. Study processing details: Using reference gene primer amplification, nucleated cell counts were estimated. Method: immunoSEQ multiplex PCR; TCRdb's copy keeps in-frame clones and lacks some. That table furnishes V, J and clone size, whereas the DNA furnished D and trimming. The data contain 200,000 to 300,000 clones, around nine tenths of them seen just once; the ten biggest clones take up just under 1%. The sequence came from a woman in her thirties or forties who had recovered from COVID-19. The chain joins TRBV4-1 to TRBJ1-2; D is unresolved. The sequenced sample consisted of peripheral blood. The CDR3 region is CASSQAAGFSYGYTF. CDR3 sequence (DNA): TGCGCCAGCAGCCAAGCTGCAGGCTTTAGCTATGGCTACACCTTC.